The next 17 T cell receptor beta chains were all read from a single sample in a study of blood T cell repertoires in COVID-19. The repertoire was sequenced with immunoSEQ multiplex PCR; TCRdb's copy has only in-frame clones and lacks some. The sample has under 250,000 clones; about 80% are singletons. The sequenced sample consisted of peripheral blood. These receptors were obtained from a man at least 80 years old with acute or convalescent COVID-19.

CDR3 in amino acids: CASSLWTTGTDTQYF. For the CDR3, the DNA is TGTGCCAGCAGCCTCTGGACTACTGGCACAGATACGCAGTATTTT. V usage is TRBV5-5 and J usage is TRBJ2-3, with D perhaps matching TRBD2 (6 bases). V was trimmed by 4 bases and J by 1 base, leaving 13 bases between them. CDR3 length equals 15 residues. Per the germline V gene, CDR1 is SGHKS and CDR2 is YYEKEE (reference sequence).

This clone has more than one count but fewer than ten. This chain links TRBV27 with TRBJ1-6, with 7 bases identical to TRBD1. The germline V gene encodes CDR1 MNHEY and CDR2 SMNVEV (reference sequence). The CDR3 is 17 amino acids. V shed 5 bases and J 4 bases; nucleotides not matched to a gene: 11. CDR3 residues: CASSTRTGALYNSPLHF. CDR3 coding DNA: TGTGCCAGCAGTACCCGGACAGGCGCCCTATATAATTCACCCCTCCACTTT.

V is TRBV24-1 and J is TRBJ2-1, with 10 bases that match TRBD2. V trimming: 4 bases; J trimming: 4 bases; junction bases outside the gene matches: 12. This CDR3 region has 18 residues. The germline gives CDR1 KGHDR, CDR2 SFDVKD. CDR3 DNA: TGTGCCACCAGTGACCCGACCTGGACTAGCGGATTATACAATGAGCAGTTCTTC. Translated: CATSDPTWTSGLYNEQFF.

This chain joins TRBV28 and TRBJ2-2; D gene ambiguous. Trimming pared 6 bases from V and 0 bases from J, leaving 11 bases between. The CDR3 is 15 residues long. CDR1 and CDR2 (germline): MDHEN, SYDVKM. The CDR3 here is CASSPETANTGELFF. The CDR3, as DNA: TGTGCCAGCAGCCCTGAAACAGCGAACACCGGGGAGCTGTTTTTT. The full variable domain, with the rest looked up from reference TRBV28 and TRBJ2-2, is DVKVTQSSRYLVKRTGEKVFLECVQDMDHENMFWYRQDPGLGLRLIYFSYDVKMKEKGDIPEGYSVSREKKERFSLILESASTNQTSMYLCASSPETANTGELFFGEGSRLTVL.

The V call is TRBV9, the J call TRBJ2-2, with 8 bases identical to TRBD1. This CDR3 region has 14 residues. Germline V lookup: CDR1 SGDLS, CDR2 YYNGEE. Trimming cost V 0 bases and J 7 bases; bases outside gene matches: 2. The CDR3 loop is CASSVAQGGGELFF. DNA for the CDR3: TGTGCCAGCAGCGTAGCACAGGGGGGCGGGGAGCTGTTTTTT.

The V and J genes are TRBV3-1 (or the pseudogene TRBV3-2) and TRBJ2-7; the D gene is possibly TRBD2 (5 bases). The CDR3 runs to 12 residues. In germline, CDR1 is LGHDT, CDR2 YNNKEL (reference sequence). V dropped 2 bases and J dropped 3 bases, with 5 bases sitting between them. CDR3 coding DNA: TGTGCCAGCAGCCAACGGGGCTACGAGCAGTACTTC. Its translation is CASSQRGYEQYF.

The chain uses TRBV9 and TRBJ1-2, with 12 nucleotides matching TRBD1. Germline V gene lookup returns CDR1 SGDLS and CDR2 YYNGEE. This CDR3 has 15 residues. Unmatched junction bases numbered 8, after V lost 5 bases and J lost 6 bases. DNA of the CDR3: TGTGCCAGCAGATGGGGACAGGGGGCGCGGAATGGCTACACCTTC. It is translated as CASRWGQGARNGYTF.

The V call is TRBV9, the J call TRBJ2-6; D unclear. Germline-derived CDR1 and CDR2 are SGDLS and YYNGEE. CDR3 size: 17 residues. V lost 0 bases, J lost 0 bases, and 10 bases lay in between. The DNA for the CDR3 is TGTGCCAGCAGCGTAGCTCTGCAGTCCTCTGGGGCCAACGTCCTGACTTTC. Protein product: CASSVALQSSGANVLTF.

The genes are TRBV7-9 and TRBJ2-7; 12 bases align to TRBD1. This CDR3 contains 18 residues. J gave up 1 base and V 6 bases, and 13 bases lay outside the gene matches. Germline V gives CDR1 SEHNR, CDR2 FQNEAQ (reference sequence). CDR3 nucleotide sequence: TGTGCCAGCAGTCGAGACGCCGGGACAGGGGGCGATTCCTACGAGCAGTACTTC. It codes for CASSRDAGTGGDSYEQYF.

The rearrangement links TRBV5-4 to TRBJ1-3; D is unclear. In germline, CDR1 is SGHNT, CDR2 YYREEE (reference sequence). The CDR3 has 14 residues. Trimming stripped 5 bases from V and 0 bases from J, with 9 bases between. The CDR3 is CASSLRSSGNTIYF. DNA for the CDR3: TGTGCCAGCAGTCTCAGGTCCTCTGGAAACACCATATATTTT.

The genes are TRBV27 and TRBJ2-7; possibly TRBD1 for D (6 bases). The CDR3 totals 12 residues. In germline, CDR1 is MNHEY, CDR2 SMNVEV (reference sequence). V was clipped by 11 bases and J by 5 bases, with 16 bases between them. The CDR3 spells CAANTGLHEQYF. CDR3 sequence (DNA): TGTGCCGCCAACACAGGGCTCCACGAGCAGTACTTC.

The chain recombines TRBV7-2 with TRBJ2-7; D is possibly TRBD2 (6 bases). There are 15 residues in the CDR3. Germline V gene lookup returns CDR1 SGHTA and CDR2 FQGNSA. V lost 1 base, J lost 2 bases, and 12 bases lay in between. The CDR3 protein is CASSLGRGLTYEQYF. The DNA for the CDR3 is TGTGCCAGCAGCTTAGGGCGGGGCCTTACCTACGAGCAGTACTTC.

This chain uses TRBV4-2 with TRBJ2-1; no firm D call. CDR1 and CDR2 (germline): LGHNA, YNFKEQ. Trimming took 1 base from V and 7 from J, leaving 14 bases between them. CDR3 length equals 15 residues. CDR3 loop: CASSQGSSAQNEQFF. In nucleotides, the CDR3 is TGTGCCAGCAGCCAAGGAAGCAGCGCTCAAAATGAGCAGTTCTTC.

This clone appeared a single time. The genes are TRBV6-5 and TRBJ2-3, with TRBD1 identical over 7 bases. CDR1 and CDR2 (germline): MNHEY, SVGAGI. V dropped 4 bases and J dropped 3; count of bases not matched to a gene: 7. The CDR3 spans 15 residues. CDR3 in DNA: TGTGCCAGCAGTTCACCGGGACAGTTGACAGATACGCAGTATTTT. Residues: CASSSPGQLTDTQYF.

The chain's CDR3 is CASSYSQATNEKLFF. In DNA, the CDR3 is TGTGCCAGCAGTTACTCACAAGCAACTAATGAAAAACTGTTTTTT. This chain connects TRBV6-5 to TRBJ1-4; no reliable D call. V lost 0 bases and J lost 0, with 5 bases in between. Germline V gene sequence: CDR1 MNHEY, CDR2 SVGAGI. CDR3 length: 15 amino acids.

This chain links TRBV7-6 with TRBJ2-2, with D possibly being TRBD1 (6 bases). V was trimmed by 3 bases and J by 6 bases, leaving 14 bases between them. Germline values: CDR1 SGHVS, CDR2 FNYEAQ. This CDR3 comprises 15 residues. The CDR3, as DNA: TGTGCCAGCAGCTTCGCCACCACAGGGCCCGGGGAGCTGTTTTTT. It specifies CASSFATTGPGELFF.

The J gene is TRBJ2-3, the V gene TRBV6-5, with TRBD1 matching 10 bases. The CDR3 totals 15 residues. V lost 6 bases, J lost 3 bases, and 6 bases stayed unmatched. From germline, CDR1 is MNHEY and CDR2 SVGAGI. CDR3 sequence reads: CASSDRGQSTDTQYF. The CDR3 nucleotides read TGTGCCAGCAGCGACAGGGGGCAGTCGACAGATACGCAGTATTTT.